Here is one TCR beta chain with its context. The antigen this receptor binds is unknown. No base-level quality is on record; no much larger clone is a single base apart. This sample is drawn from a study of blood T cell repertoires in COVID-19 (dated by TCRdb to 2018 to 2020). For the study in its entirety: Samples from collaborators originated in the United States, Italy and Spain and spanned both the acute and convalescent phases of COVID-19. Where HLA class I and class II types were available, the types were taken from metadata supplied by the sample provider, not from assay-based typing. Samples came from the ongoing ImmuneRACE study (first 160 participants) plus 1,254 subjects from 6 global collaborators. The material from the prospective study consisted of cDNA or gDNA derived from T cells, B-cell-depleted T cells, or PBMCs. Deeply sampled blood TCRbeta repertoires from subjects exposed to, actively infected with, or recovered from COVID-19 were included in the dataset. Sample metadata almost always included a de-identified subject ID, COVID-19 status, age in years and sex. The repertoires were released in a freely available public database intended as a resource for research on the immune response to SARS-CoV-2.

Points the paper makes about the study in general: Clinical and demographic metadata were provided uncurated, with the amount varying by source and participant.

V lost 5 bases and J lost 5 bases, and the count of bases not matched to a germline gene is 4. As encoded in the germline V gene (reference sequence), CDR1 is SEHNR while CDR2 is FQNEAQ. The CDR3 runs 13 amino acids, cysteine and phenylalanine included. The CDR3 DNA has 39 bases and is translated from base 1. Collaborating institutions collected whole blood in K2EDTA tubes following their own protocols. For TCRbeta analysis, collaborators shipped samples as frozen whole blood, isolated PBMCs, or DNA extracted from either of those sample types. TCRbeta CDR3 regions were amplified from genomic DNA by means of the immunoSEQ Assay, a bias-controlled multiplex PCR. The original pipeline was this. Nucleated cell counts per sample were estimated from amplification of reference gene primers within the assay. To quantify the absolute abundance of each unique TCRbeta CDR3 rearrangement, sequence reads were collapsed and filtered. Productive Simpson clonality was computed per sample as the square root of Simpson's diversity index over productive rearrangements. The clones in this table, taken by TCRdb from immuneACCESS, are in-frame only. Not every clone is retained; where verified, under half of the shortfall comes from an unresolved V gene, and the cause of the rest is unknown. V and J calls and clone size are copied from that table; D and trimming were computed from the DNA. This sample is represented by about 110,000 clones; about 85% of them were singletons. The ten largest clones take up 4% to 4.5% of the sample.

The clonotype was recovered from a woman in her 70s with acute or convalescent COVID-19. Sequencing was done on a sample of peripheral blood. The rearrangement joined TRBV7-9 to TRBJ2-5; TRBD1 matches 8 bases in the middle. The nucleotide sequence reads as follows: TGTGCCAGCAGCCGCAGACAGGGGGAGACCCAGTACTTC. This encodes CASSRRQGETQYF.